Presented here are 23 T cell receptor beta chains from one specimen sequenced in a study of cytomegalovirus exposure and HLA in healthy donors. Vbeta (60) and Jbeta (13) primers were used in the PCR. The table came from immunoSEQ multiplex PCR; TCRdb's copy has only in-frame clones and leaves some out. This sample carries around 94,000 clones, around 79% of them seen once, and the ten largest clones take about 5%. The specimen sequenced was PBMCs. These receptors all stem from a woman aged 35 to 49 in good health and CMV-seronegative.

The gene calls are TRBV7-2 and TRBJ2-5; D not resolved. The J call is uncertain, as TRBJ2-7 better fits the DNA end. This CDR3 spans 13 amino acids. Germline assignment: CDR1 SGHTA and CDR2 FQGNSA. The CDR3 region is CASSLTTIYEQYF. Here the CDR3 DNA reads TGTGCCAGCAGCTTAACGACAATCTACGAGCAGTACTTC.

V is TRBV19 and J is TRBJ2-2; 11 positions agree with TRBD2. Germline CDR1 and CDR2: LNHDA and SQIVND (reference sequence). The CDR3 is 17 amino acids. Trimming cost V 7 bases and J 2 bases; bases outside gene matches: 9. The CDR3 coding sequence is TGTGCCAGTAACATGCCGGGACTAGCGGAAAACACCGGGGAGCTGTTTTTT. Its translation is CASNMPGLAENTGELFF.

The chain is built from TRBV4-3 and TRBJ2-7; possible D gene TRBD1, 5 bases. V was shortened by 0 bases and J by 0 bases, with 9 bases between the two germline ends. CDR3 length equals 15 residues. Germline CDR1 is LGHNA and CDR2 is YSLEER. CDR3 loop: CASSQDRASSYEQYV. Written as DNA, the CDR3 is TGCGCCAGCAGCCAAGACAGGGCGAGCTCCTACGAGCAGTACGTC.

In its sample, this clone was seen a few times. The chain has TRBV2 and TRBJ1-5; no clear D gene. Germline loops: CDR1 SNHLY, CDR2 FYNNEI. Between the trimmed V and J ends, which lost 6 bases and 0 bases, there was a span of 12 bases. CDR3 size: 15 residues. CDR3: CASSAEGNSNQPQHF. In nucleotides, the CDR3 is TGTGCCAGCAGCGCCGAGGGTAATAGCAATCAGCCCCAGCATTTT.

The chain has TRBV5-1 and TRBJ1-1; D gene ambiguous. The V end lost 2 bases, the J end lost 8 bases, and 7 bases lay between the germline ends. The germline V gene has CDR1 SGHRS and CDR2 YFSETQ. This CDR3 spans 11 amino acids. The CDR3 loop is CASSFAGEAFF. In DNA, the CDR3 is TGCGCCAGCAGCTTTGCGGGCGAAGCTTTCTTT. The full variable domain, in which reference TRBV5-1 and TRBJ1-1 provide the parts outside the CDR3, is KAGVTQTPRYLIKTRGQQVTLSCSPISGHRSVSWYQQTPGQGLQFLFEYFSETQRNKGNFPGRFSGRQFSNSRSEMNVSTLELGDSALYLCASSFAGEAFFGQGTRLTVV.

This sequence joins TRBV5-6 and TRBJ2-3, with 11 nucleotides matching TRBD1. The V and J ends lost 4 bases and 4 bases, in that order; junction bases with no gene match: 8. Germline V CDR1 and CDR2: SGHDT, YYEEEE. The CDR3 length is 16 residues. For the CDR3, the DNA is TGTGCCAGCAGCCTTCGGACAGGGGGCGGTTCAGATACGCAGTATTTT. As protein: CASSLRTGGGSDTQYF.

The chain has TRBV5-8 and TRBJ2-5; 9 bases are a match to TRBD1. CDR3 length equals 18 residues. Trimming took 4 bases from V and 5 from J; bases not matched to a gene: 18. CDR1 and CDR2 from the germline V gene are SGHTS and YDEGEE. Here the CDR3 reads CASSKPQPLGTGSETQYF. The DNA of the CDR3 is TGTGCCAGCAGCAAACCACAACCCCTCGGGACAGGGAGTGAGACCCAGTACTTC.

The chain carries TRBV4-1 and TRBJ2-2, with D possibly matching TRBD2 (6 bases). Trimming shortened V by 3 bases and J by 5 bases, and 7 bases separated the two germline ends. The CDR3 is 13 residues long. Germline V gives CDR1 MGHRA, CDR2 YSYEKL. CDR3 protein: CASSHGTTGELFF. For the CDR3, the DNA is TGCGCCAGCAGCCATGGGACTACCGGGGAGCTGTTTTTT.

This rearrangement joins TRBV14 to TRBJ2-5; D possibly corresponds to TRBD2 (5 bases). V lost 4 bases and J 4 bases, leaving 13 bases between the germline ends. Germline loops: CDR1 SGHDN, CDR2 FVKESK. The CDR3 totals 14 residues. CDR3 sequence reads: CASSRIGESETQYF. The CDR3 DNA sequence: TGTGCCAGCAGCCGTATCGGGGAGTCAGAGACCCAGTACTTC.

J is TRBJ2-5 and V is TRBV29-1, with D possibly being TRBD1 (6 bases). Trimming shortened V by 6 bases and J by 4 bases, and 21 bases separated the two germline ends. The CDR3 contains 15 residues. Germline CDR1 is SQVTM and CDR2 is ANQGSEA. The CDR3 coding sequence is TGCAGCGTACAGGGAGTGGTCGTGGCGGGAGAGACCCAGTACTTC. Its protein is CSVQGVVVAGETQYF. Complete variable domain (other parts from reference TRBV29-1 and TRBJ2-5): SAVISQKPSRDICQRGTSLTIQCQVDSQVTMMFWYRQQPGQSLTLIATANQGSEATYESGFVIDKFPISRPNLTFSTLTVSNMSPEDSSIYLCSVQGVVVAGETQYFGPGTRLLVL.

The J gene is TRBJ1-3, the V gene TRBV7-7; a possible D gene is TRBD1 (5 bases). This CDR3 region has 13 residues. Germline values: CDR1 SSHAT, CDR2 FNYEAQ (reference sequence). The CDR3 is CADRQRAGNTIYF. The CDR3 DNA is TGTGCTGACCGACAGAGAGCAGGAAACACCATATATTTT.

The chain recombines TRBV7-3 with TRBJ2-2, with 14 bases fitting TRBD2. This CDR3 is 16 amino acids long. V shed 5 bases, J shed 6 bases, and the junction held 5 bases outside the gene matches. CDR1 is SGHTA and CDR2 is FQGTGA in the germline V gene. The CDR3 loop reads CASSPRTSGGPGELFF. CDR3 in DNA: TGTGCCAGCAGCCCACGGACTAGCGGGGGGCCCGGGGAGCTGTTTTTT. Full variable domain (rest looked up from reference TRBV7-3 and TRBJ2-2): GAGVSQTPSNKVTEKGKYVELRCDPISGHTALYWYRQSLGQGPEFLIYFQGTGAADDSGLPNDRFFAVRPEGSVSTLKIQRTERGDSAVYLCASSPRTSGGPGELFFGEGSRLTVL.

The V and J genes are TRBV14 and TRBJ1-2; 9 bases fit TRBD1. V was clipped by 6 bases and J by 0 bases; unmatched bases: 14. Germline V CDR1 and CDR2: SGHDN, FVKESK. This CDR3 has 18 amino acids. The CDR3 nucleotides are TGTGCCAGCAGGCCAAGTCTCGGGACAGGGTATTCTAACTATGGCTACACCTTC. Protein product: CASRPSLGTGYSNYGYTF.

This chain links TRBV5-1 with TRBJ2-3; no definite D call. CDR1 and CDR2 from the germline V gene are SGHRS and YFSETQ. V was trimmed by 1 base and J by 0 bases, leaving 9 bases between them. This CDR3 has 15 amino acids. The CDR3 protein is CASSLSASSTDTQYF. The CDR3 bases are TGCGCCAGCAGCTTGTCCGCGTCTAGCACAGATACGCAGTATTTT.

This rearrangement joins TRBV27 to TRBJ1-4; TRBD1 agrees at 7 bases. The CDR3 is 15 amino acids. V gave up 5 bases and J gave up 3 bases; unmatched junction bases: 6. CDR1 and CDR2 from the germline V gene are MNHEY and SMNVEV (reference sequence). CDR3 in DNA: TGTGCCAGCAGTCTCGGGACAGACTCTAATGAAAAACTGTTTTTT. Protein sequence: CASSLGTDSNEKLFF.

This clone was found a few times. The rearrangement joins TRBV27 to TRBJ1-3; D remains ambiguous. Germline assignment: CDR1 MNHEY and CDR2 SMNVEV (reference sequence). The CDR3 contains 15 residues. The V end lost 3 bases, the J end lost 4 bases, and 13 bases lay between the germline ends. CDR3: CASSFRGLRGNTIYF. CDR3 coding DNA: TGTGCCAGCAGTTTTCGGGGTTTGCGCGGAAACACCATATATTTT.

The chain links TRBV25-1 to TRBJ1-4, with D perhaps matching TRBD1 (5 bases). This CDR3 has 15 residues. Germline CDR1 reads MGHDK; CDR2 reads SYGVNS. V was shortened by 1 base and J by 6 bases, with 12 bases between the two germline ends. Here the CDR3 reads CASSESGEPYEKLFF. CDR3 sequence (DNA): TGTGCCAGCAGTGAATCGGGGGAGCCTTATGAAAAACTGTTTTTT.

V gene TRBV5-1 combines with J gene TRBJ1-1, with 7 positions matching TRBD1. This CDR3 is built from 12 residues. V trimming: 3 bases; J trimming: 10 bases; junction bases outside the gene matches: 6. Per the germline V gene, CDR1 is SGHRS and CDR2 is YFSETQ. In DNA form, the CDR3 reads TGCGCCAGCAGCTACCAGACAGGGATAGCTTTCTTT. Its translation is CASSYQTGIAFF.

The chain combines TRBV9 with TRBJ2-3, with D perhaps TRBD1 (5 bases). V dropped 1 base and J dropped 3 bases, with 9 bases sitting between them. CDR1 and CDR2 (germline): SGDLS, YYNGEE. The CDR3 length is 14 residues. This CDR3 reads CASSVQGGTDTQYF. In DNA form, the CDR3 reads TGTGCCAGCAGCGTACAGGGTGGGACAGATACGCAGTATTTT.

V usage is TRBV18 and J usage is TRBJ1-6; no firm D call. CDR1 is KGHSH, CDR2 LQKENI, per germline. This CDR3 has 14 residues. Trimming removed 5 bases from V and 9 bases from J, with 14 bases in between. As DNA, the CDR3 is TGTGCCAGCTCAAGTCCGGAGCTGAGTTCACCCCTCCACTTT. This sequence encodes CASSSPELSSPLHF.

The rearrangement links TRBV6-1 to TRBJ1-4, with TRBD1 as a possible D gene (5 bases). V was clipped by 8 bases and J by 5 bases, with 12 bases between them. Germline-derived CDR1 and CDR2 are MNHNS and SASEGT. There are 13 residues in the CDR3. In nucleotides, the CDR3 is TGTGCCAGCGTACAGGCTATCAATGAAAAACTGTTTTTT. Translated, it gives CASVQAINEKLFF.

V and J are TRBV6-1 and TRBJ1-4; tentative D call: TRBD1 (5 bases). V was pared by 8 bases and J by 8 bases, with 18 bases between. Germline V lookup: CDR1 MNHNS, CDR2 SASEGT. This CDR3 is built from 14 residues. CDR3 loop: CASQRQTQSEKLFF. The CDR3 nucleotides are TGTGCCAGCCAAAGACAGACCCAAAGCGAAAAACTGTTTTTT.

The chain carries TRBV6-1 and TRBJ1-5; D not certain. Per the germline V gene, CDR1 is MNHNS and CDR2 is SASEGT. Trimming shortened V by 1 base and J by 1 base, and 5 bases separated the two germline ends. CDR3 size: 14 residues. CDR3 bases: TGTGCCAGCAGTGAAGTGGCAAGCAATCAGCCCCAGCATTTT. It translates to CASSEVASNQPQHF.